Following are 20 T cell receptor beta chains from one sample sequenced in a study of cytomegalovirus exposure and HLA in healthy donors. Profiled with immunoSEQ multiplex PCR; TCRdb holds only in-frame clones, not every one. The sample has about 200,000 clones; around 87% are singletons. The material sequenced was PBMCs. These receptors were taken from a young woman in good health and CMV-seropositive.

This clone was recorded once. The same CDR3 can be traced to other DNA sequences in this sample. CDR3 nucleotide sequence: TGCGCCAGCAGCTCGACAGGGGAAGAGACCCAGTACTTC. Protein: CASSSTGEETQYF. J is TRBJ2-5 and V is TRBV5-1, with 8 bases aligning to TRBD1. The V gene's germline CDR1 is SGHRS and CDR2 YFSETQ. The J segment lost 3 bases and the V segment lost 3 bases, leaving 1 base of the junction unmatched. The CDR3 has 13 residues.

The rearrangement joins TRBV2 to TRBJ2-7; TRBD2 might be the D (6 bases). Germline V CDR1 and CDR2: SNHLY, FYNNEI. V shed 6 bases and J shed 4 bases, with 13 bases lying between them. CDR3 length equals 13 residues. Here the CDR3 DNA reads TGTGCCAGCAGCCAAGCCGGGGGATACGAGCAGTACTTC. It translates to CASSQAGGYEQYF.

The DNA of the CDR3 is TGCGCCAGCAGCTTGCGGAACACTGAAGCTTTCTTT. Its translation: CASSLRNTEAFF. V and J are TRBV5-1 and TRBJ1-1; the D is unclear. This CDR3 is 12 amino acids long. V gave up 1 base and J gave up 1 base, with 2 bases separating them. In germline, CDR1 is SGHRS, CDR2 YFSETQ.

A remark on this clone: At one boundary the junction diverges from the germline segment, which might be a read error. V is TRBV28 and J is TRBJ1-2; D gene ambiguous. Germline V gene lookup returns CDR1 MDHEN and CDR2 SYDVKM. CDR3 length: 12 amino acids. CDR3 DNA sequence: TGTGCCAGCACCGACTCCGTCTCCGGCTACACCTTT. Translation: CASTDSVSGYTF.

The chain recombines TRBV27 with TRBJ2-2; TRBD2 matches 8 bases. The ends lost 2 bases at V and 4 bases at J; junction bases unmatched: 6. There are 16 residues in the CDR3. Germline V gene data show CDR1 as MNHEY and CDR2 as SMNVEV (reference sequence). This CDR3 reads CASSLPGRAPTGELFF. The DNA for the CDR3 is TGTGCCAGCAGTTTACCCGGGAGGGCCCCCACCGGGGAGCTGTTTTTT.

The chain joins TRBV28 to TRBJ1-2; maybe TRBD1 (5 bases). Deletions cut 4 bases from V and 4 bases from J, with 28 bases between. Per germline, CDR1 MDHEN and CDR2 SYDVKM. The CDR3 extends over 19 amino acids. CDR3 loop: CASSSARGERGGFFYGYTF. For the CDR3, the DNA is TGTGCCAGCAGTTCCGCTCGGGGAGAGAGGGGAGGATTTTTCTATGGCTACACCTTC.

The rearrangement links TRBV5-8 to TRBJ1-2; D uncertain. The CDR3 covers 15 residues. Per the germline V gene, CDR1 is SGHTS and CDR2 is YDEGEE. Trimming stripped 3 bases from V and 4 bases from J, with 16 bases between. CDR3 amino acids: CASSSKGPGIYGYTF. CDR3 coding DNA: TGTGCCAGCAGCTCGAAAGGTCCGGGGATCTATGGCTACACCTTC.

This clone was seen a single time. The chain is built from TRBV18 and TRBJ2-1; TRBD1 aligns across 7 bases. CDR1 and CDR2 from the germline V gene are KGHSH and LQKENI. CDR3 length equals 19 residues. The J segment lost 1 base and the V segment lost 3 bases, leaving 15 bases of the junction unmatched. The DNA of the CDR3 is TGTGCCAGCTCACCGACGACAGGGCCGACGGACTGGTCCTACAATGAGCAGTTCTTC. Its translation is CASSPTTGPTDWSYNEQFF.

The CDR3 spells CAISTSYRQGRIYEQYF. CDR3 nucleotides: TGTGCCATCAGTACTTCATACCGACAGGGTAGAATCTACGAGCAGTACTTC. The V and J genes are TRBV10-3 and TRBJ2-7, with 7 bases lining up with TRBD1. The CDR3 totals 17 residues. V shed 5 bases and J 3 bases; nucleotides not matched to a gene: 16. Germline V gene lookup returns CDR1 ENHRY and CDR2 SYGVKD.

The chain joins TRBV4-1 to TRBJ2-7, with D possibly matching TRBD2 (6 bases). There are 13 residues in the CDR3. With 1 base removed from V and 6 bases from J, the gap between germline ends came to 10 bases. The germline gives CDR1 MGHRA, CDR2 YSYEKL. Here the CDR3 DNA reads TGCGCCAGCAGCCAAGCTGGGGGGAGCGAGCAGTACTTC. Its translation: CASSQAGGSEQYF.

The V gene is TRBV5-6, the J gene TRBJ1-3; TRBD1 matches at 10 bases. CDR3 length: 16 amino acids. The junction had 11 bases not matched to a gene; V was cut back by 3 bases and J by 8 bases. CDR1 SGHDT and CDR2 YYEEEE come from the germline V gene. The CDR3 sequence: CASSWGLGQGLDTIYF. The CDR3 nucleotides are TGTGCCAGCAGCTGGGGACTGGGACAGGGGTTGGACACCATATATTTT.

The chain combines TRBV29-1 with TRBJ1-1; possible D gene TRBD1, 6 bases. CDR3 length: 14 residues. Germline V gene data show CDR1 as SQVTM and CDR2 as ANQGSEA. The CDR3 DNA is TGCAGTTACAAGGACAGCCTAATGAACACTGAAGCTTTCTTT. This sequence encodes CSYKDSLMNTEAFF.

The V call is TRBV27, the J call TRBJ2-3; 8 bases map to TRBD1. This CDR3 contains 17 residues. V trimming: 2 bases; J trimming: 10 bases; junction bases outside the gene matches: 17. Germline V gives CDR1 MNHEY, CDR2 SMNVEV (reference sequence). The CDR3 reads CASSLPSGQGTNPAQYF. The CDR3 region has the DNA TGTGCCAGCAGTTTACCCTCCGGACAGGGAACAAATCCCGCGCAGTATTTT.

The chain joins TRBV5-4 to TRBJ2-1, with D maybe TRBD2 (6 bases). The CDR3 has 14 residues. The germline V gene has CDR1 SGHNT and CDR2 YYREEE (reference sequence). V lost 5 bases and J lost 6, with 15 bases in between. Here the CDR3 reads CASSPVGGINEQFF. Here the CDR3 DNA reads TGTGCCAGCAGTCCCGTGGGGGGTATCAATGAGCAGTTCTTC. Full variable domain (missing parts from reference TRBV5-4 and TRBJ2-1): ETGVTQSPTHLIKTRGQQVTLRCSSQSGHNTVSWYQQALGQGPQFIFQYYREEENGRGNFPPRFSGLQFPNYSSELNVNALELDDSALYLCASSPVGGINEQFFGPGTRLTVL.

Note on this clone: Here the CDR3 omits its conserved ending phenylalanine or tryptophan, so a read error is the likely source. It is unclear where the CDR3 begins or ends on the DNA, so no DNA is shown, and the CDR3 is as TCRdb lists it. The gene calls are TRBV18 and TRBJ1-1. The CDR3 has 12 amino acids, counting both end residues. The germline V gene has CDR1 KGHSH and CDR2 LQKENI. CDR3 sequence reads: CASSPPEGWLES.

The gene calls are TRBV12-5 and TRBJ1-3; perhaps TRBD1 as D (5 bases). Germline V gene data show CDR1 as LGHNT and CDR2 as FRNRAP. Deletions cut 2 bases from V and 8 bases from J, with 16 bases between. This CDR3 is 15 amino acids long. The CDR3 is CASGLPSQGGHTIYF. The CDR3, as DNA: TGTGCTAGTGGTTTGCCCTCGCAGGGCGGCCACACCATATATTTT. Looking up the rest from reference TRBV12-5 and TRBJ1-3 gives the full variable domain: DARVTQTPRHKVTEMGQEVTMRCQPILGHNTVFWYRQTMMQGLELLAYFRNRAPLDDSGMPKDRFSAEMPDATLATLKIQPSEPRDSAVYFCASGLPSQGGHTIYFGEGSWLTVV.

As concerns this clone: Distinct nucleotide sequences in the sample also encode this CDR3. This rearrangement joins TRBV5-4 to TRBJ2-1, with TRBD2 matching 8 bases. Germline loops: CDR1 SGHNT, CDR2 YYREEE (reference sequence). V was pared by 3 bases and J by 0 bases, with 2 bases of the junction left unmatched. CDR3 size: 15 residues. For the CDR3, the DNA is TGTGCCAGCAGCTCCCGGGAGGGCTCCTACAATGAGCAGTTCTTC. Its translation is CASSSREGSYNEQFF.

The chain uses TRBV19 and TRBJ1-1; D might be TRBD1 (5 bases). Germline V gene lookup returns CDR1 LNHDA and CDR2 SQIVND (reference sequence). The CDR3 extends over 15 amino acids. V gave up 5 bases and J gave up 5 bases, with 18 bases separating them. The CDR3 spells CASSLRTGGGTEAFF. The DNA of the CDR3 is TGTGCCAGTAGTCTCAGGACCGGGGGGGGTACTGAAGCTTTCTTT.

Comments on this clone: Other DNA sequences of this sample code for an identical CDR3. The chain couples TRBV28 to TRBJ2-7; 10 bases fit TRBD1. This CDR3 region has 14 residues. Germline CDR1 is MDHEN and CDR2 is SYDVKM. The ends lost 5 bases at V and 2 bases at J; junction bases unmatched: 3. CDR3 sequence: CASSPGQGAYEQYF. The CDR3 DNA is TGTGCCAGCAGTCCAGGACAGGGGGCCTACGAGCAGTACTTC.

The chain has TRBV5-6 and TRBJ1-5; unclear D gene. The CDR3 consists of 14 residues. Germline V gene sequence: CDR1 SGHDT, CDR2 YYEEEE. Trimming shortened V by 3 bases and J by 4 bases, and 11 bases separated the two germline ends. CDR3 sequence reads: CASSSYSRNQPQHF. CDR3 sequence (DNA): TGTGCCAGCAGCTCGTATTCTAGAAATCAGCCCCAGCATTTT.